This T cell receptor (beta chain) was retrieved from a study of cytomegalovirus exposure and HLA in healthy donors. 13 Jbeta primers and 60 Vbeta primers were used for the PCR. Assay used: immunoSEQ multiplex PCR; TCRdb lists only in-frame clones, some missing. This table holds 30,000 to 40,000 clones, about 65% found once. Germline-derived CDR1 and CDR2 are SGHDT and YYEEEE. This CDR3 comprises 15 residues. V was shortened by 1 base and J by 1 base, with 11 bases between the two germline ends. The specimen was PBMCs. This TCR derives from a man between 45 and 60 years old in good health and CMV-seropositive. The chain employs TRBV5-6 and TRBJ1-1; TRBD1 might be the D (5 bases). CDR3 in amino acids: CASSLWSRGNTEAFF. CDR3 DNA: TGTGCCAGCAGCTTGTGGTCAAGGGGGAACACTGAAGCTTTCTTT.